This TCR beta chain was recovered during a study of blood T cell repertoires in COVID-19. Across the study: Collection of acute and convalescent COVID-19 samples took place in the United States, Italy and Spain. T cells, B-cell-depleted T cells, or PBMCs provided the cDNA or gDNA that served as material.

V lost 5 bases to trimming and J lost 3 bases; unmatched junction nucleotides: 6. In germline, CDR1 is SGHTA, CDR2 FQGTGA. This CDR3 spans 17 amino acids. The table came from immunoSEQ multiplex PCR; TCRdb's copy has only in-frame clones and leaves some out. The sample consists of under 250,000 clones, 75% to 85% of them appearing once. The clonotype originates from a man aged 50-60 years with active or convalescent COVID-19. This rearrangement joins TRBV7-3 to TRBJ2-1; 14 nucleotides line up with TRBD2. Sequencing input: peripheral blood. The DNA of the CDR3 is TGTGCCAGCAGCCCCCGACTAGCGGGGGGGCTCTACAATGAGCAGTTCTTC. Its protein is CASSPRLAGGLYNEQFF.